The clone carrying this T cell receptor (beta chain) turned up a few times. Its antigen is currently unknown. The sample is drawn from a study of T-cell memory formation after mild COVID-19. Study context: Clustering of TCRs was largely donor specific. General study points: Clones shrinking from day 15 to 85 showed even CD4/CD8 mixes; later expanders tilted CD4+. Second-wave clones that peaked on day 37 lacked confirmed SARS-CoV-2 specificity.

Constant-segment primers were used for 5'RACE, and the resulting TCR alpha and TCR beta cDNA libraries carried sample barcodes and UMIs. TCRdb re-derived calls from the 5' RACE reads in MiXCR, one entry per CDR3 protein. Here the sample spans about 200,000 distinct CDR3 sequences, 7.5% to 10% being singletons. Sequencing input: PBMCs or a T cell subset sorted from them (not recorded which). This receptor was identified in a man aged 18 to 29 who had mild COVID-19 (a few samples of this study predate the infection). Cell type and time point are not known.

Here the CDR3 DNA reads TGCGCCAGCAGCCAAATGGGGGGCCAGGCAGATACGCAGTATTTT. Translated: CASSQMGGQADTQYF. The chain has TRBV4-3 and TRBJ2-3; possibly TRBD1 or TRBD2 for D (6 bases each). Trimming removed 2 bases from V and 4 bases from J, with 13 bases in between. Germline CDR1 is LGHNA and CDR2 is YSLEER. This CDR3 has 15 amino acids.